Following are 26 T cell receptor beta chains from one sample sequenced in a study of OX40 agonist ivuxolimab in advanced cancers. Profiled with immunoSEQ multiplex PCR; TCRdb holds only in-frame clones, not every one. The sample holds 68,000 or so clones, over 80% seen once. The sample here was CD4+ or CD8+ T cells sorted from blood, taken in a trial of the OX40 agonist ivuxolimab. The receptors shown here come from an adult with an advanced solid tumor such as melanoma, head and neck, liver or kidney cancer.

The chain couples TRBV19 to TRBJ1-1; D is unclear. The length of the CDR3 is 14 residues. Trimming left V 5 bases short and J 4 bases short, with 14 bases between. Per the germline V gene, CDR1 is LNHDA and CDR2 is SQIVND (reference sequence). As DNA, the CDR3 is TGTGCCAGTAGTGAAGGACGAGGATTCACTGAAGCTTTCTTT. It encodes CASSEGRGFTEAFF.

The V call is TRBV5-1, the J call TRBJ2-5, with 10 bases aligning to TRBD2. V lost 3 bases to trimming and J lost 3 bases; unmatched junction nucleotides: 2. From germline, CDR1 is SGHRS and CDR2 YFSETQ. This CDR3 contains 14 residues. The CDR3 loop is CASSSSGGEETQYF. The CDR3 nucleotides read TGCGCCAGCAGCTCCAGCGGGGGGGAAGAGACCCAGTACTTC.

The chain links TRBV5-1 to TRBJ2-1; D uncertain. The CDR3 sequence is 14 residues long. The V end lost 3 bases, the J end lost 6 bases, and 13 bases lay between the germline ends. CDR1 is SGHRS, CDR2 YFSETQ, per germline. The CDR3 loop is CASSSRNPPNEQFF. CDR3 DNA: TGCGCCAGCAGCTCTAGAAACCCCCCCAATGAGCAGTTCTTC.

The chain couples TRBV6-1 to TRBJ1-5; weak D call: TRBD1 (6 bases). Germline V gene data show CDR1 as MNHNS and CDR2 as SASEGT. This CDR3 has 15 residues. V lost 10 bases, J lost 0 bases, and 16 bases lay in between. CDR3 sequence reads: CATSADSHSNQPQHF. CDR3 nucleotide sequence: TGTGCCACCTCTGCGGACAGTCATAGCAATCAGCCCCAGCATTTT.

The DNA of the CDR3 is TGTGCCTGGAGAGGCAATTCACCCCTCCACTTT. Its translation: CAWRGNSPLHF. The chain recombines TRBV30 with TRBJ1-6; D uncertain. The CDR3 has 11 residues. The ends were cut back, 3 bases at V and 7 bases at J, with 4 bases in the middle. From germline, CDR1 is GTSNPN and CDR2 SVGIG (reference sequence).

The gene calls are TRBV7-2 and TRBJ2-6, with D hard to call. V was clipped by 3 bases and J by 0 bases, with 3 bases between them. This CDR3 region has 14 residues. Germline lookup yields CDR1 SGHTA and CDR2 FQGNSA. The CDR3 DNA reads TGTGCCAGCAGCTTGAGCTCTGGGGCCAACGTCCTGACTTTC. Translated, it gives CASSLSSGANVLTF.

This clone was counted a single time. V is TRBV27 and J is TRBJ2-1; 10 bases line up with TRBD2. The CDR3 runs 17 residues. Looked up from germline, CDR1 is MNHEY and CDR2 is SMNVEV (reference sequence). V dropped 8 bases and J dropped 2; count of bases not matched to a gene: 12. The CDR3 nucleotides read TGTGCCAGCCGTCTAAGGGCTAGCGGGGGACCCTACAATGAGCAGTTCTTC. This codes for CASRLRASGGPYNEQFF.

This clone appeared a few times. The V call is TRBV5-8, the J call TRBJ1-5; D unresolved. Trimming removed 4 bases at V and 2 bases at J, with 13 bases between. The CDR3 runs to 15 residues. The germline gives CDR1 SGHTS, CDR2 YDEGEE. The CDR3 nucleotides are TGTGCCAGCAGCACCGACAAAGGACGCAATCAGCCCCAGCATTTT. Its protein product is CASSTDKGRNQPQHF.

This chain uses TRBV6-5 with TRBJ2-2; TRBD1 or TRBD2 may be the D gene (5 bases each). This CDR3 is built from 14 residues. Trimming removed 2 bases at V and 6 bases at J, with 10 bases between. The germline CDR1 and CDR2 sequences are MNHEY and SVGAGI. Here the CDR3 reads CASSYAEGPGELFF. Written as DNA, the CDR3 is TGTGCCAGCAGTTACGCCGAGGGACCCGGGGAGCTGTTTTTT.

The chain couples TRBV7-2 to TRBJ2-1, with D uncertain. Trimming shortened V by 0 bases and J by 9 bases, and 12 bases separated the two germline ends. Germline V CDR1 and CDR2: SGHTA, FQGNSA. The CDR3 is made up of 14 amino acids. This CDR3 is CASSLAPAKGEQFF. The DNA for the CDR3 is TGTGCCAGCAGCTTAGCTCCGGCTAAGGGTGAGCAGTTCTTC.

The chain joins TRBV6-5 to TRBJ1-1, with no clear D. Trimming took 7 bases from V and 6 from J, leaving 18 bases between them. Germline V gene sequence: CDR1 MNHEY, CDR2 SVGAGI. The CDR3 consists of 14 residues. CDR3 loop: CASNPTPVVSEAFF. The CDR3 bases are TGTGCCAGCAATCCTACCCCCGTCGTTTCTGAAGCTTTCTTT.

This chain joins TRBV9 and TRBJ1-3; no definite D call. The V gene's germline CDR1 is SGDLS and CDR2 YYNGEE. Between the trimmed V and J ends, which lost 3 bases and 2 bases, there was a span of 15 bases. The CDR3 contains 16 residues. CDR3 nucleotide sequence: TGTGCCAGCAGCGCCCAACCCAGCCCCCCTGGAAACACCATATATTTT. Translating it yields CASSAQPSPPGNTIYF.

In this sample, this clone turned up a few times. The V call is TRBV2, the J call TRBJ1-1; 8 bases are a match to TRBD1. After removal of 4 bases from V and 1 base from J, the junction contained 5 bases not matched to a gene. Germline CDR1 reads SNHLY; CDR2 reads FYNNEI. The CDR3 covers 15 residues. Written as DNA, the CDR3 is TGTGCCAGCAGTGGGAGGGACAGGCCGAACACTGAAGCTTTCTTT. This codes for CASSGRDRPNTEAFF.

The J gene is TRBJ1-2, the V gene TRBV25-1; D ambiguous. CDR3 length: 14 residues. CDR1 MGHDK and CDR2 SYGVNS come from the germline V gene. V was cut by 1 base and J by 8 bases, with 14 bases left in between. The CDR3 here is CASSESLDGGGYTF. In DNA, the CDR3 is TGTGCCAGCAGTGAATCGCTCGACGGAGGAGGCTACACCTTC.

This chain links TRBV5-1 with TRBJ1-5; perhaps TRBD1 as D (6 bases). Germline V gives CDR1 SGHRS, CDR2 YFSETQ. V lost 4 bases and J lost 11, with 10 bases in between. The CDR3 covers 11 residues. CDR3 residues: CASSADRTQHF. As DNA, the CDR3 is TGCGCCAGCAGCGCCGACAGGACCCAGCATTTT. Supplemented by reference TRBV5-1 and TRBJ1-5, the full variable domain reads KAGVTQTPRYLIKTRGQQVTLSCSPISGHRSVSWYQQTPGQGLQFLFEYFSETQRNKGNFPGRFSGRQFSNSRSEMNVSTLELGDSALYLCASSADRTQHFGDGTRLSIL.

The J gene is TRBJ2-1, the V gene TRBV5-4, with TRBD2 matching over 10 bases. Per germline, CDR1 SGHNT and CDR2 YYREEE (reference sequence). The CDR3 spans 15 residues. J was trimmed by 5 bases and V by 5 bases; bases with no gene match: 7. CDR3 in DNA: TGTGCCAGCAGACAAGGACTAGCGGCGAACAATGAGCAGTTCTTC. Residues: CASRQGLAANNEQFF.

The chain couples TRBV15 to TRBJ1-1, with D possibly TRBD1 on 5 matching bases. The CDR3 loop spans 15 amino acids. V lost 1 base and J 2 bases, leaving 11 bases between the germline ends. CDR1 and CDR2 (germline): LNHNV, YYDKDF (reference sequence). CDR3 sequence: CATSRAGGPNTEAFF. The CDR3, as DNA: TGTGCCACCAGCAGAGCGGGGGGTCCCAACACTGAAGCTTTCTTT. Using reference TRBV15 and TRBJ1-1 for the parts outside the CDR3, the full variable domain is DAMVIQNPRYQVTQFGKPVTLSCSQTLNHNVMYWYQQKSSQAPKLLFHYYDKDFNNEADTPDNFQSRRPNTSFCFLDIRSPGLGDTAMYLCATSRAGGPNTEAFFGQGTRLTVV.

J is TRBJ2-3 and V is TRBV5-1; 8 bases fit TRBD2. This CDR3 has 16 amino acids. With V trimmed by 4 bases and J by 4 bases, 11 bases remained unmatched. Germline-derived CDR1 and CDR2 are SGHRS and YFSETQ. CDR3 loop: CASSPGGPSPADTQYF. The CDR3 nucleotides read TGCGCCAGCAGCCCGGGGGGGCCGTCTCCCGCAGATACGCAGTATTTT.

This clone showed up just once. The V and J genes are TRBV27 and TRBJ2-5; no definite D call. This CDR3 has 14 residues. The V end lost 1 base, the J end lost 4 bases, and 10 bases lay between the germline ends. The germline CDR1 and CDR2 sequences are MNHEY and SMNVEV (reference sequence). The CDR3 here is CASSLFIGRETQYF. In nucleotides, the CDR3 is TGTGCCAGCAGTTTATTTATAGGTCGAGAGACCCAGTACTTC.

This clone was picked up a small number of times. Here the CDR3 reads CASSPSGGYNEQFF. CDR3 coding DNA: TGTGCCAGTAGCCCCTCGGGGGGTTACAATGAGCAGTTCTTC. V gene TRBV19 combines with J gene TRBJ2-1, with TRBD2 matching over 7 bases. Germline V lookup: CDR1 LNHDA, CDR2 SQIVND (reference sequence). This CDR3 has 14 residues. V gave up 6 bases and J gave up 4 bases; unmatched junction bases: 6.

This sequence joins TRBV25-1 and TRBJ2-5; 11 bases map to TRBD2. Per germline, CDR1 MGHDK and CDR2 SYGVNS. J lost 0 bases, V lost 4 bases, and 10 bases had no gene match. The CDR3 contains 18 residues. The CDR3 coding sequence is TGTGCCAGCAGTGTCGCGCTAGCGGGGGGTGTGTACCAAGAGACCCAGTACTTC. It codes for CASSVALAGGVYQETQYF.

This clone appeared a single time. The rearrangement joins TRBV4-1 to TRBJ2-5; D is undetermined. Germline V CDR1 and CDR2: MGHRA, YSYEKL. CDR3 size: 13 residues. The V gene lost 5 bases and the J gene lost 3 bases, with 10 bases spanning the gap. CDR3 amino acids: CASSTLPEETQYF. In DNA, the CDR3 is TGCGCCAGCAGCACCTTGCCCGAAGAGACCCAGTACTTC.

The chain links TRBV6-4 to TRBJ2-3; D possibly uses TRBD1 or TRBD2 (6 bases each). This CDR3 is 19 amino acids long. Germline V lookup: CDR1 MRHNA, CDR2 SNTAGT. V was clipped by 2 bases and J by 2 bases, with 23 bases between them. In DNA form, the CDR3 reads TGTGCCAGCAGTGACCGATCCGGTTTCCCCGGGGGCCACACAGATACGCAGTATTTT. It is translated as CASSDRSGFPGGHTDTQYF.

This clone appeared a few times. The gene calls are TRBV5-1 and TRBJ1-3; tentative D call: TRBD1 (5 bases). Trimming pared 0 bases from V and 3 bases from J, leaving 13 bases between. The germline V gene has CDR1 SGHRS and CDR2 YFSETQ. This CDR3 comprises 16 residues. The DNA for the CDR3 is TGCGCCAGCAGCTTGGGATCCGGGGGGAATGGAAACACCATATATTTT. Translated: CASSLGSGGNGNTIYF. Variable domain in full (rest from reference TRBV5-1 and TRBJ1-3): KAGVTQTPRYLIKTRGQQVTLSCSPISGHRSVSWYQQTPGQGLQFLFEYFSETQRNKGNFPGRFSGRQFSNSRSEMNVSTLELGDSALYLCASSLGSGGNGNTIYFGEGSWLTVV.

This chain connects TRBV19 to TRBJ2-7, with D uncertain. CDR1 is LNHDA and CDR2 is SQIVND in the germline V gene (reference sequence). This CDR3 has 10 amino acids. Trimming removed 6 bases at V and 4 bases at J, with 4 bases between. This CDR3 reads CASRRYEQYV. The CDR3 DNA sequence: TGTGCCAGTAGACGTTACGAGCAGTACGTC.

This clone has more than one count but fewer than ten. The rearrangement links TRBV7-9 to TRBJ1-1; no reliable D call. V shed 5 bases and J shed 4 bases, with 8 bases lying between them. CDR3 length: 12 amino acids. Germline V gene data show CDR1 as SEHNR and CDR2 as FQNEAQ (reference sequence). CDR3 region: CASSRSRTEAFF. CDR3 coding DNA: TGTGCCAGCAGCCGCTCGCGCACTGAAGCTTTCTTT.